Listed below are T cell receptor beta chains from one sample, sequenced in a study of OX40 agonist ivuxolimab in advanced cancers. Only in-frame clones appear in the TCRdb table, and some are missing; sequencing was by immunoSEQ multiplex PCR. The table includes roughly 91,000 clones, approximately 90% detected once. The source was CD4+ or CD8+ T cells sorted from blood, collected in a trial of the OX40 agonist ivuxolimab. These receptor sequences come from an adult with an advanced solid tumor such as melanoma, head and neck, liver or kidney cancer. Each CDR3 is given with its conserved first and last residue. Fields, in order: J gene, V gene, clone size, CDR3 length, D gene, CDR3 DNA, CDR3 protein. The D gene is left open where the match is weak. Part of the rows lack a size; the others show once, few, many or a class for expanded clones.

j_gene: TRBJ2-5
v_gene: TRBV5-4
abundance: once
len: 17
d_gene: TRBD2
CDR3nt: TGTGCCAGCAGCCAAGGACTAGCGGGGGGGCCCCAAGAGACCCAGTACTTC
CDR3aa: CASSQGLAGGPQETQYF

j_gene: TRBJ2-3
v_gene: TRBV2
abundance: NA
len: 16
d_gene: TRBD2
CDR3nt: TGTGCCAGCAGTCCTTGGACTAGCGGGGCGGGGGATACGCAGTATTTT
CDR3aa: CASSPWTSGAGDTQYF

j_gene: TRBJ2-3
v_gene: TRBV7-2
abundance: NA
len: 15
d_gene: NA
CDR3nt: TGTGCCAGCAGCTTAGCGAGACTAGAGACTGATACGCAGTATTTT
CDR3aa: CASSLARLETDTQYF

j_gene: TRBJ1-2
v_gene: TRBV7-3
abundance: NA
len: 14
d_gene: NA
CDR3nt: TGTGCCAGCAGCCCGACAGTGCGCGCTGATGGCTACACCTTC
CDR3aa: CASSPTVRADGYTF

j_gene: TRBJ2-7
v_gene: TRBV6-1
abundance: NA
len: 15
d_gene: TRBD1
CDR3nt: TGTGCCAGCAGTTCCTTACAGGGGGCGGGCTACGAGCAGTACTTC
CDR3aa: CASSSLQGAGYEQYF

j_gene: TRBJ2-5
v_gene: TRBV7-2
abundance: once
len: 14
d_gene: NA
CDR3nt: TGTGCCAGCAGCGCTCGACAGAACCAAGAGACCCAGTACTTC
CDR3aa: CASSARQNQETQYF

j_gene: TRBJ1-2
v_gene: TRBV6-5
abundance: NA
len: 14
d_gene: NA
CDR3nt: TGTGCCAGCAGCTTCGGACGCCTTGGGTATGGCTACACCTTC
CDR3aa: CASSFGRLGYGYTF

j_gene: TRBJ2-7
v_gene: TRBV7-6
abundance: NA
len: 13
d_gene: NA
CDR3nt: TGTGCCAGCAGCCCCGGCCTGAAACTAGAACAGTACTTC
CDR3aa: CASSPGLKLEQYF

j_gene: TRBJ2-4
v_gene: TRBV20-1
abundance: NA
len: 11
d_gene: NA
CDR3nt: TGCAGTGCCGAGGGCAAAAACATTCAGTACTTC
CDR3aa: CSAEGKNIQYF

j_gene: TRBJ2-7
v_gene: TRBV30
abundance: once
len: 13
d_gene: NA
CDR3nt: TGTGCCTGGAGAGGCCCCGCTTGGGTCGAGCAGTACTTC
CDR3aa: CAWRGPAWVEQYF

j_gene: TRBJ1-6
v_gene: TRBV2
abundance: NA
len: 13
d_gene: NA
CDR3nt: TGTGCCAGCAGAGTTGGGCTCAATTCACCCCTCCACTTT
CDR3aa: CASRVGLNSPLHF

j_gene: TRBJ1-5
v_gene: TRBV7-2
abundance: NA
len: 15
d_gene: TRBD1
CDR3nt: TGTGCCAGCAGCTTAGGGGGACAGAAACATCAGCCCCAGCATTTT
CDR3aa: CASSLGGQKHQPQHF

j_gene: TRBJ2-5
v_gene: TRBV19
abundance: once
len: 14
d_gene: NA
CDR3nt: TGTGCCAGTAGAAAGGGACGGTACCAAGAGACCCAGTACTTC
CDR3aa: CASRKGRYQETQYF

j_gene: TRBJ2-1
v_gene: TRBV5-6
abundance: few
len: 11
d_gene: NA
CDR3nt: TGTGCCAGCAGCTCATACAATGAGCAGTTCTTC
CDR3aa: CASSSYNEQFF

j_gene: TRBJ2-7
v_gene: TRBV5-1
abundance: NA
len: 16
d_gene: NA
CDR3nt: TGCGCCAGCAGCCCCTGGCCCGGGGGTAACTCCTACGAGCAGTACTTC
CDR3aa: CASSPWPGGNSYEQYF

j_gene: TRBJ1-4
v_gene: TRBV9
abundance: NA
len: 15
d_gene: NA
CDR3nt: TGTGCCAGCAGCGTTAGGGGGGAGGTCGATGAAAAACTGTTTTTT
CDR3aa: CASSVRGEVDEKLFF

j_gene: TRBJ2-7
v_gene: TRBV7-2
abundance: NA
len: 14
d_gene: TRBD2
CDR3nt: TGTGCCAGCAGTCGGGGACTAGCGGAATACGAGCAGTACTTC
CDR3aa: CASSRGLAEYEQYF

j_gene: TRBJ2-1
v_gene: TRBV6-5
abundance: NA
len: 14
d_gene: TRBD2
CDR3nt: TGTGCCAGCAGTTCGGGGGGGTTCTACAATGAGCAGTTCTTC
CDR3aa: CASSSGGFYNEQFF

j_gene: TRBJ1-2
v_gene: TRBV4-1
abundance: few
len: 12
d_gene: NA
CDR3nt: TGCGCCAGCAGCCAAGTCGGCGCGGGCTACACCTTC
CDR3aa: CASSQVGAGYTF

j_gene: TRBJ2-7
v_gene: TRBV25-1
abundance: NA
len: 15
d_gene: TRBD1
CDR3nt: TGTGCCAGCAGTGGTACCGGGACAGGGGGCTACGAGCAGTACTTC
CDR3aa: CASSGTGTGGYEQYF

j_gene: TRBJ1-4
v_gene: TRBV4-1
abundance: NA
len: 16
d_gene: NA
CDR3nt: TGCGCCAGCAGCCAAGATGGGGAACAGAGAGGGGAAAAACTGTTTTTT
CDR3aa: CASSQDGEQRGEKLFF

j_gene: TRBJ1-2
v_gene: TRBV5-1
abundance: NA
len: 15
d_gene: TRBD1
CDR3nt: TGCGCCAGCAGCCCTTCTGGGACAGGGGATGGGGGCTACACCTTC
CDR3aa: CASSPSGTGDGGYTF

j_gene: TRBJ1-3
v_gene: TRBV7-2
abundance: NA
len: 16
d_gene: NA
CDR3nt: TGTGCCAGCAGCTTAGTTCCGGGGGTGAAGGGAAACACCATATATTTT
CDR3aa: CASSLVPGVKGNTIYF

j_gene: TRBJ1-5
v_gene: TRBV7-8
abundance: NA
len: 14
d_gene: NA
CDR3nt: TGTGCCAGCAGTTACTCTCAGGGGAGTCAGCCCCAGCATTTT
CDR3aa: CASSYSQGSQPQHF

j_gene: TRBJ2-2
v_gene: TRBV27
abundance: NA
len: 14
d_gene: NA
CDR3nt: TGTGCCAGCAGTTTGGGGGTCGGGACCGGGGAGCTGTTTTTT
CDR3aa: CASSLGVGTGELFF

j_gene: TRBJ2-6
v_gene: TRBV2
abundance: NA
len: 15
d_gene: TRBD1
CDR3nt: TGTGCCAGCAGTTCTACAGGGGTAGGGGCCAACGTCCTGACTTTC
CDR3aa: CASSSTGVGANVLTF

j_gene: TRBJ2-1
v_gene: TRBV28
abundance: NA
len: 20
d_gene: TRBD2
CDR3nt: TGTGCCAGCAGCCCCAGGGGGCTAGCGGGGGGGCAGAGATCCTACAATGAGCAGTTCTTC
CDR3aa: CASSPRGLAGGQRSYNEQFF